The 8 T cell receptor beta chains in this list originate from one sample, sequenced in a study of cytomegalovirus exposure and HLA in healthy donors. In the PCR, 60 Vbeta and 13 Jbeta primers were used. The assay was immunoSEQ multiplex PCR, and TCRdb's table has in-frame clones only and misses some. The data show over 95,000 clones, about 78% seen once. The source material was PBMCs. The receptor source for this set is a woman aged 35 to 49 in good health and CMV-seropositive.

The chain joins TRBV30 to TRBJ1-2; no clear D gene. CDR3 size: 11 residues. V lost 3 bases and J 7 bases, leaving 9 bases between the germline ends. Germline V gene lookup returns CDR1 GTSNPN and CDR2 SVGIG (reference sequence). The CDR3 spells CAWRLARGYTF. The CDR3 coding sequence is TGTGCCTGGAGGCTAGCTCGTGGCTACACCTTC.

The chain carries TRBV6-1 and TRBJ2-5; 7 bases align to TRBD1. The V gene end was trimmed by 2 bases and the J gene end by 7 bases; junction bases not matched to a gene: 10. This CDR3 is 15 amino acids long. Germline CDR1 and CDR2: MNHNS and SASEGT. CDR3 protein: CASSEIRQGVGTQYF. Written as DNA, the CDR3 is TGTGCCAGCAGTGAAATTCGACAGGGAGTCGGGACCCAGTACTTC.

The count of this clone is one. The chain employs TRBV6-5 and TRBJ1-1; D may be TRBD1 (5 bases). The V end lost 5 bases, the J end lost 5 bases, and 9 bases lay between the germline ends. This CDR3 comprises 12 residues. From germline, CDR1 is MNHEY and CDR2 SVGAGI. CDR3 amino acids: CASSNQGTEAFF. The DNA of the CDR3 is TGTGCCAGCAGTAACCAGGGAACTGAAGCTTTCTTT.

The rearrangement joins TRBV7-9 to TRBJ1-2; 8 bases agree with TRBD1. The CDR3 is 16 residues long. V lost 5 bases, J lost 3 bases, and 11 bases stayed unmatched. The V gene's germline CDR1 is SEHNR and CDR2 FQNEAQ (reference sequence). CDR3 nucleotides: TGTGCCAGCAGCCTACCCGGACAGGGAAAACACTATGGCTACACCTTC. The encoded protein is CASSLPGQGKHYGYTF. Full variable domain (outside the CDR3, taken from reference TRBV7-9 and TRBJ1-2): DTGVSQNPRHKITKRGQNVTFRCDPISEHNRLYWYRQTLGQGPEFLTYFQNEAQLEKSRLLSDRFSAERPKGSFSTLEIQRTEQGDSAMYLCASSLPGQGKHYGYTFGSGTRLTVV.

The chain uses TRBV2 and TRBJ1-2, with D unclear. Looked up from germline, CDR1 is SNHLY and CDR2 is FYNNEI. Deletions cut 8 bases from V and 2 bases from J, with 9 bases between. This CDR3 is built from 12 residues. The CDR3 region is CASSAENYGYTF. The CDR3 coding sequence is TGTGCCAGCTCGGCGGAAAACTATGGCTACACCTTC.

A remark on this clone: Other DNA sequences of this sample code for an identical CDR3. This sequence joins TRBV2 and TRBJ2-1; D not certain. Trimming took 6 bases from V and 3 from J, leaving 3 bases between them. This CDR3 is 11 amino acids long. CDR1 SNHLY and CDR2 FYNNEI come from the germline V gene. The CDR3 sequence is CASSLYNEQFF. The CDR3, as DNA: TGTGCCAGCAGCCTCTACAATGAGCAGTTCTTC.

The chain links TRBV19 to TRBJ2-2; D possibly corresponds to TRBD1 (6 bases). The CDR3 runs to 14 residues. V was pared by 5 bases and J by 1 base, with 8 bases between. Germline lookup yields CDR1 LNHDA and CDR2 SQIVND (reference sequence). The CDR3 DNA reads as TGTGCCAGTAGTGTACAGGGGAACACCGGGGAGCTGTTTTTT. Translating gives CASSVQGNTGELFF.

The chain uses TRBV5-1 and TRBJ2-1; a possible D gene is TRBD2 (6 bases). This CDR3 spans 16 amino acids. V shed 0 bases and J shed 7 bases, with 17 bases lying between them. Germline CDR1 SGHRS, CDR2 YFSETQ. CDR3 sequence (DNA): TGCGCCAGCAGCTTGGCCGTGACTAATCGGGGGAATGAGCAGTTCTTC. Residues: CASSLAVTNRGNEQFF.